Following are 11 T cell receptor beta chains from one sample sequenced in a study of metastatic and nonmetastatic thyroid tumors. No treatment had been given to any patient before thyroid surgery. TCRdb re-called the PCR reads through MiXCR. The table shows about 12,000 clones, with approximately 20% occurring only once. Sample: adjacent normal tissue. The source is a female donor with papillary thyroid cancer or a benign thyroid nodule (not recorded which). Some clones in this sample may be carry-over from other donors' samples.

This clone was seen repeatedly, ten times or more. The gene calls are TRBV11-3 and TRBJ2-5, with D possibly called TRBD1 or TRBD2 (6 bases each). V was clipped by 0 bases and J by 1 base, with 12 bases between them. The germline V gene has CDR1 SGHNT and CDR2 YENEEA. The CDR3 covers 16 residues. CDR3 sequence: CASSLDLGGGQETQYF. In DNA form, the CDR3 reads TGTGCCAGCAGCTTAGATCTTGGAGGGGGCCAAGAGACCCAGTACTTC.

This clone has a handful of counts. This chain's CDR3 is CASSKEGTSGGLNEQFF. As DNA, the CDR3 is TGCGCCAGCAGCAAAGAAGGGACTAGCGGGGGGTTGAATGAGCAGTTCTTC. The V and J genes are TRBV5-1 and TRBJ2-1, with 15 positions matching TRBD2. Unmatched junction bases numbered 9, after V lost 4 bases and J lost 7 bases. The CDR3 covers 17 residues. Germline values: CDR1 SGHRS, CDR2 YFSETQ.

This clone is labeled as medium-sized. This chain connects TRBV12-3 or TRBV12-4 to TRBJ2-1, with TRBD2 identical over 8 bases. This CDR3 has 17 residues. Losses at the gene ends were 6 bases for V and 1 base for J; bases not matched to a gene: 11. As DNA, the CDR3 is TGTGCCAGCAGGCCTAATAGCGGGAAGAGGTCCTACAATGAGCAGTTCTTC. It encodes CASRPNSGKRSYNEQFF.

As to this clone: Being one base from a much bigger clone, this may be a read error. At the DNA level, this CDR3 is encoded by other sequences in the same sample as well. The chain couples TRBV18 to TRBJ2-1; D is undetermined. CDR3 size: 11 residues. From germline, CDR1 is KGHSH and CDR2 LQKENI. CDR3 amino acids: CASSPNNEQFF. CDR3 bases: TGCGCCAGCTCACCAAACAATGAGCAGTTCTTC.

This clone turned up a few times. The chain has TRBV6-1 and TRBJ1-4, with D uncertain. Germline V gene sequence: CDR1 MNHNS, CDR2 SASEGT. This CDR3 region has 12 residues. Trimming removed 4 bases from V and 7 bases from J, with 7 bases in between. CDR3 sequence reads: CASSVQGEKLFF. In nucleotides, the CDR3 is TGTGCCAGCAGTGTACAAGGTGAAAAACTGTTTTTT.

The chain links TRBV7-9 to TRBJ1-3; 8 nucleotides agree with TRBD1. CDR3 length: 15 amino acids. Germline values: CDR1 SEHNR, CDR2 FQNEAQ (reference sequence). V shed 5 bases and J 2 bases; nucleotides not matched to a gene: 5. This chain's CDR3 is CASSKTGETGNTIYF. The CDR3 DNA sequence: TGTGCCAGCAGCAAGACAGGGGAAACTGGAAACACCATATATTTT.

This clone showed up many times. This chain links TRBV20-1 with TRBJ2-1, with 7 bases that match TRBD1. The ends lost 0 bases at V and 0 bases at J; junction bases unmatched: 17. Germline-derived CDR1 and CDR2 are DFQATT and SNEGSKA (reference sequence). The CDR3 runs 20 residues. CDR3 nucleotide sequence: TGCAGTGCTAGAGATACGAAAACAGGGGCCCTCGTTAGCTCCTACAATGAGCAGTTCTTC. It encodes CSARDTKTGALVSSYNEQFF.

This clone showed up just a few times. V usage is TRBV28 and J usage is TRBJ2-5; 12 bases line up with TRBD2. The CDR3 has 15 residues. The ends lost 6 bases at V and 7 bases at J; junction bases unmatched: 9. CDR1 and CDR2 from the germline V gene are MDHEN and SYDVKM. This CDR3 reads CASSSLAGGVGTQYF. In DNA, the CDR3 is TGTGCCAGCAGCAGCCTAGCGGGGGGGGTGGGGACCCAGTACTTC.

This clone came up many times. V gene TRBV10-3 combines with J gene TRBJ2-2; 7 nucleotides align to TRBD2. The CDR3 contains 16 residues. The J segment lost 3 bases and the V segment lost 7 bases, leaving 11 bases of the junction unmatched. The V gene's germline CDR1 is ENHRY and CDR2 SYGVKD. The CDR3 region is CAINPHGGGDTGELFF. In nucleotides, the CDR3 is TGTGCCATCAACCCCCATGGGGGGGGGGACACCGGGGAGCTGTTTTTT.

This clone is medium-sized within its sample. The V call is TRBV6-2 or TRBV6-3, the J call TRBJ2-2, with D possibly matching TRBD2 (5 bases). Germline loops: CDR1 MNHEY, CDR2 SVGEGT. V lost 7 bases and J lost 7, with 16 bases in between. The CDR3 extends over 14 amino acids. CDR3 DNA: TGTGCCAGCACCCCGACAATCGGGATCGGGGAGCTGTTTTTT. It is translated as CASTPTIGIGELFF.

The V and J genes are TRBV30 and TRBJ2-5, with TRBD1 as a possible D gene (5 bases). Germline V gene sequence: CDR1 GTSNPN, CDR2 SVGIG (reference sequence). This CDR3 contains 13 residues. Deletions cut 2 bases from V and 2 bases from J, with 9 bases between. CDR3 loop: CAWSNRPQETQYF. DNA for the CDR3: TGTGCCTGGAGTAACAGGCCTCAAGAGACCCAGTACTTC. Based on the CDR3 plus reference TRBV30 and TRBJ2-5, the full variable domain is SQTIHQWPATLVQPVGSPLSLECTVEGTSNPNLYWYRQAAGRGLQLLFYSVGIGQISSEVPQNLSASRPQDRQFILSSKKLLLSDSGFYLCAWSNRPQETQYFGPGTRLLVL.